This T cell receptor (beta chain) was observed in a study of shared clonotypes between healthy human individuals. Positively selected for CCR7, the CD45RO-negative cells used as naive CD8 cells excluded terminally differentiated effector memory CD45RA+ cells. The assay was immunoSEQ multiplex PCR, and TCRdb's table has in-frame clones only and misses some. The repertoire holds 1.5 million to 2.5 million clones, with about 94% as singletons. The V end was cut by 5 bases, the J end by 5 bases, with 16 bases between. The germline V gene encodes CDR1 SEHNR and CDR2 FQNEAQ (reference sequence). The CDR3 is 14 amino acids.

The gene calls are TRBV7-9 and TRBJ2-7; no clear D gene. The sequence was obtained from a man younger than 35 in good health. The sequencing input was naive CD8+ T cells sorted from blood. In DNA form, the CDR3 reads TGTGCCAGCAGCAGCTTTCCTCATCGGGACGAGCAGTACTTC. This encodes CASSSFPHRDEQYF.